This TCR beta chain was profiled in a study of T-cell reconstitution after alpha-beta-depleted transplantation in children. In regard to this clonotype: What it binds is not known.

The library targeted TCRbeta and was prepared with unique molecular identifiers. TCRdb passed the PCR reads through MiXCR, listing each CDR3 protein once. The sample lists about 600,000 distinct CDR3 sequences, 10% to 15% occurring once. The CDR3 runs to 10 residues. Germline V CDR1 and CDR2: DFQATT, SNEGSKA (reference sequence). Trimming stripped 6 bases from V and 8 bases from J, with 8 bases between. Overall study results and limits: Surviving recipient cells, namely T cells and thymic progenitors, were the source of high day-60 TCRbeta diversity in some patients. T-cell numbers and diversity, one year after transplant, stemmed largely from T cells that were newly produced.

The TCR was taken from a male patient younger than 18 who had a stem cell transplant for acute myeloid leukemia, so the T cells may come from the graft donor. This chain connects TRBV20-1 to TRBJ2-1, with unresolved D. Here the sequenced sample was PBMCs, mostly from graft donor cells, taken 360 days after TCRalphabeta/CD19-depleted stem cell transplant. CDR3 sequence reads: CSAISDEQFF. The CDR3 region has the DNA TGCAGTGCAATCAGCGATGAGCAGTTCTTC.